This passage covers 26 T cell receptor beta chains from one sample sequenced in a study of T cells after yellow fever vaccination. TCRdb reanalysed the 5' RACE reads using MiXCR and keeps one entry per CDR3 protein. The table records 200,000 to 250,000 distinct CDR3 sequences, 6.5% to 8.5% of them present only once. Sequences were derived from CD4+ T cells sorted from PBMCs, sampled 15 days after the yellow fever booster vaccination. These receptor sequences come from a man younger than 45 who received the YFV17D yellow fever vaccine.

The V gene is TRBV6-2 or TRBV6-3, the J gene TRBJ2-1; 14 bases map to TRBD2. V was pared by 2 bases and J by 5 bases, with 8 bases of the junction left unmatched. The germline V gene has CDR1 MNHEY and CDR2 SVGEGT. The CDR3 spans 18 residues. The CDR3 spells CASSYQKGLAGANNEQFF. CDR3 in DNA: TGTGCCAGCAGTTACCAAAAGGGACTAGCGGGAGCCAACAATGAGCAGTTCTTC.

The chain joins TRBV25-1 to TRBJ2-5; D assignment may be TRBD1 or TRBD2 (5 bases each). V lost 2 bases to trimming and J lost 3 bases, with 16 bases between them. The CDR3 runs to 16 residues. Germline CDR1 is MGHDK and CDR2 is SYGVNS. The CDR3 DNA sequence: TGTGCCAGCAGTGAACTGGGGGTAGCCTTAAAAGAGACCCAGTACTTC. Protein: CASSELGVALKETQYF.

This clonotype has only a few counts. V gene TRBV7-2 combines with J gene TRBJ2-3; D not certain. The germline V gene encodes CDR1 SGHTA and CDR2 FQGNSA. CDR3 length: 14 residues. V lost 6 bases and J lost 2, with 12 bases in between. The CDR3 loop is CASSLEVPTDTQYF. CDR3 bases: TGTGCCAGCAGTCTAGAGGTTCCCACAGATACGCAGTATTTT.

This clonotype occurred once. This chain joins TRBV11-2 and TRBJ2-5; D assignment may be TRBD1 or TRBD2 (5 bases each). CDR3 length: 13 amino acids. V lost 3 bases, J lost 7 bases, and 12 bases lay in between. In germline, CDR1 is SGHAT, CDR2 FQNNGV. The CDR3, as DNA: TGTGCCAGCAGCTTCACAGGTGCGGGGACCCAGTACTTC. Amino acids: CASSFTGAGTQYF.

This clonotype was seen at least ten times. The chain is built from TRBV20-1 and TRBJ2-7; TRBD1 matches at 7 bases. V trimming: 0 bases; J trimming: 4 bases; junction bases outside the gene matches: 9. Germline lookup yields CDR1 DFQATT and CDR2 SNEGSKA (reference sequence). The CDR3 sequence is 15 residues long. The CDR3 nucleotides are TGCAGTGCTAGAGAGCGGCCAGGGGGTCCGTACGAGCAGTACTTC. This translates into CSARERPGGPYEQYF.

The chain links TRBV5-4 to TRBJ2-2; D unresolved. The CDR3 contains 14 residues. Trimming removed 4 bases from V and 0 bases from J, with 7 bases in between. CDR1 is SGHNT, CDR2 YYREEE, per germline (reference sequence). In DNA form, the CDR3 reads TGTGCCAGCAGCCACGACCCGAACACCGGGGAGCTGTTTTTT. Translated, it gives CASSHDPNTGELFF.

The chain couples TRBV4-2 to TRBJ2-5; TRBD1 matches at 8 bases. Germline V CDR1 and CDR2: LGHNA, YNFKEQ. The CDR3 contains 15 residues. The trim removed 7 bases at V and 2 bases at J, leaving 9 bases unmatched. The CDR3, as DNA: TGTGCCAGCACCCTCGGGACAGGCCAACAAGAGACCCAGTACTTC. Its translation: CASTLGTGQQETQYF.

In this sample, this clonotype turned up a few times. The rearrangement links TRBV20-1 to TRBJ2-7, with TRBD2 matching 7 bases. The CDR3 is 13 amino acids. The V gene end was trimmed by 0 bases and the J gene end by 5 bases; junction bases not matched to a gene: 4. In germline, CDR1 is DFQATT, CDR2 SNEGSKA (reference sequence). CDR3 protein: CSARDGRGNEQYF. The CDR3 DNA is TGCAGTGCTAGAGATGGGAGGGGTAACGAGCAGTACTTC.

In its sample, this clonotype was seen a few times. The V gene is TRBV14, the J gene TRBJ1-2; possible D gene TRBD1, 5 bases. The germline V gene encodes CDR1 SGHDN and CDR2 FVKESK. The CDR3 is made up of 13 amino acids. Trimming pared 1 base from V and 4 bases from J, leaving 7 bases between. The CDR3 nucleotides are TGTGCCAGCAGCCAAGGCAGGGTCTATGGCTACACCTTC. Protein product: CASSQGRVYGYTF.

This clonotype was recorded many times. The chain is built from TRBV5-6 and TRBJ2-2; weak D call: TRBD1 (6 bases). The ends were cut back, 0 bases at V and 5 bases at J, with 8 bases in the middle. The germline V gene has CDR1 SGHDT and CDR2 YYEEEE. The CDR3 runs 14 residues. The CDR3 is CASSLATGTGELFF. CDR3 nucleotide sequence: TGTGCCAGCAGCTTGGCCACAGGGACCGGGGAGCTGTTTTTT. Drawing the rest from reference TRBV5-6 and TRBJ2-2, the complete variable domain is DAGVTQSPTHLIKTRGQQVTLRCSPKSGHDTVSWYQQALGQGPQFIFQYYEEEERQRGNFPDRFSGHQFPNYSSELNVNALLLGDSALYLCASSLATGTGELFFGEGSRLTVL.

The rearrangement links TRBV28 to TRBJ2-2, with 8 bases fitting TRBD2. With V trimmed by 1 base and J by 2 bases, 6 bases remained unmatched. Germline values: CDR1 MDHEN, CDR2 SYDVKM. The CDR3 runs to 17 residues. The CDR3 DNA is TGTGCCAGCAGTTTATCGGCGGGAGGACGTAACACCGGGGAGCTGTTTTTT. Translating gives CASSLSAGGRNTGELFF.

This clonotype was seen many times. This rearrangement joins TRBV25-1 to TRBJ2-7, with D possibly being TRBD1 (6 bases). The CDR3 runs 12 residues. Trimming stripped 8 bases from V and 4 bases from J, with 12 bases between. Germline lookup yields CDR1 MGHDK and CDR2 SYGVNS. The CDR3 nucleotides read TGTGCCAGCGTACGACAGGCGTACGAGCAGTACTTC. Encoded protein: CASVRQAYEQYF.

This clonotype has only a few counts. V and J are TRBV18 and TRBJ2-7; 9 positions agree with TRBD1. Trimming removed 3 bases from V and 6 bases from J; junction bases left unmatched: 9. Per the germline V gene, CDR1 is KGHSH and CDR2 is LQKENI. This CDR3 spans 15 amino acids. The CDR3 nucleotides are TGTGCCAGCTCACCGCCGGGACAGGGTACTGGCGAGCAGTACTTC. It yields the protein CASSPPGQGTGEQYF.

The table lists this clonotype with many counts. The chain combines TRBV5-1 with TRBJ2-4; 8 bases are shared with TRBD1. Trimming cost V 1 base and J 6 bases; bases outside gene matches: 6. The CDR3 length is 15 residues. Germline-derived CDR1 and CDR2 are SGHRS and YFSETQ. This CDR3 reads CASSLTPGQANIQYF. In DNA form, the CDR3 reads TGCGCCAGCAGCTTGACTCCGGGACAGGCAAACATTCAGTACTTC.

As for this clonotype: A read error may be the cause here, since a much bigger clone is one base away. J is TRBJ2-2 and V is TRBV7-7, with D possibly TRBD2 on 5 matching bases. Germline V CDR1 and CDR2: SSHAT, FNYEAQ (reference sequence). V lost 5 bases, J lost 1 base, and 14 bases lay in between. The CDR3 extends over 16 amino acids. In nucleotides, the CDR3 is TGTGCCAGCAGCCCTAGCCGGACGGTGAACACCGGGGAGCTGTTTTTT. This codes for CASSPSRTVNTGELFF. Based on the CDR3 plus reference TRBV7-7 and TRBJ2-2, the full variable domain is GAGVSQSPRYKVTKRGQDVTLRCDPISSHATLYWYQQALGQGPEFLTYFNYEAQPDKSGLPSDRFSAERPEGSISTLTIQRTEQRDSAMYRCASSPSRTVNTGELFFGEGSRLTVL.

In its sample, this clonotype was seen a few times. This rearrangement joins TRBV12-3 or TRBV12-4 to TRBJ2-5; TRBD1 or TRBD2 may be the D gene (5 bases each). CDR3 length equals 14 residues. Trimming removed 5 bases at V and 1 base at J, with 11 bases between. The CDR3 region has the DNA TGTGCCAGCAGTCCGGGACGGCTCCAAGAGACCCAGTACTTC. This codes for CASSPGRLQETQYF.

Ten or more counts support this clonotype. The V gene is TRBV12-3 or TRBV12-4, the J gene TRBJ2-3; the D gene is possibly TRBD1 (6 bases). This CDR3 has 13 residues. Trimming stripped 2 bases from V and 10 bases from J, with 13 bases between. This CDR3 is CASSLRTDLPQYF. DNA of the CDR3: TGTGCCAGCAGTTTAAGGACAGATTTGCCGCAGTATTTT.

This chain uses TRBV4-3 with TRBJ2-7, with D perhaps TRBD1 or TRBD2 (5 bases each). The CDR3 spans 14 residues. Per germline, CDR1 LGHNA and CDR2 YSLEER. V shed 1 base and J shed 7 bases, with 14 bases lying between them. The CDR3 coding sequence is TGCGCCAGCAGCCAAGCGGGGCACCGTGGGGAGCAGTACTTC. It translates to CASSQAGHRGEQYF.

This clonotype was recorded at least ten times. CDR3: CASSPPGRHEKLFF. The CDR3 DNA reads as TGTGCCAGCAGTCCCCCGGGCCGACATGAAAAACTGTTTTTT. This sequence joins TRBV28 and TRBJ1-4; no firm D call. CDR1 is MDHEN and CDR2 is SYDVKM in the germline V gene. The length of the CDR3 is 14 residues. V was shortened by 5 bases and J by 6 bases, with 13 bases between the two germline ends. The variable domain in full, completed from reference TRBV28 and TRBJ1-4, reads DVKVTQSSRYLVKRTGEKVFLECVQDMDHENMFWYRQDPGLGLRLIYFSYDVKMKEKGDIPEGYSVSREKKERFSLILESASTNQTSMYLCASSPPGRHEKLFFGSGTQLSVL.

The chain couples TRBV12-3 or TRBV12-4 to TRBJ1-6, with D possibly being TRBD1 (5 bases). The CDR3 spans 15 residues. The ends were cut back, 0 bases at V and 9 bases at J, with 12 bases in the middle. The CDR3 region is CASSLAQGGSSPLHF. Here the CDR3 DNA reads TGTGCCAGCAGTTTAGCCCAGGGTGGGTCTTCACCCCTCCACTTT.

This clonotype was observed at least ten times. The chain carries TRBV5-1 and TRBJ2-5, with D perhaps matching TRBD2 (6 bases). V shed 4 bases and J shed 5 bases, with 18 bases lying between them. The CDR3 has 15 amino acids. CDR1 and CDR2 (germline): SGHRS, YFSETQ. CDR3 amino acids: CASSPSATSAETQYF. DNA for the CDR3: TGCGCCAGCAGCCCATCGGCGACTAGTGCGGAGACCCAGTACTTC. The full variable domain, with the rest looked up from reference TRBV5-1 and TRBJ2-5, is KAGVTQTPRYLIKTRGQQVTLSCSPISGHRSVSWYQQTPGQGLQFLFEYFSETQRNKGNFPGRFSGRQFSNSRSEMNVSTLELGDSALYLCASSPSATSAETQYFGPGTRLLVL.

There are many counts of this clonotype. The chain carries TRBV20-1 and TRBJ2-1; 8 nucleotides line up with TRBD2. The CDR3 consists of 15 residues. Germline V lookup: CDR1 DFQATT, CDR2 SNEGSKA (reference sequence). J was trimmed by 2 bases and V by 3 bases; bases with no gene match: 6. This CDR3 reads CSASVSGSAYNEQFF. The DNA for the CDR3 is TGCAGTGCTAGTGTAAGCGGGAGCGCCTACAATGAGCAGTTCTTC.

Many counts were recorded for this clonotype. The rearrangement uses TRBV7-9 and TRBJ2-1; D possibly corresponds to TRBD2 (6 bases). The ends were cut back, 0 bases at V and 8 bases at J, with 11 bases in the middle. The CDR3 is 14 residues long. Germline V gene data show CDR1 as SEHNR and CDR2 as FQNEAQ (reference sequence). The CDR3 DNA is TGTGCCAGCAGCTTAGCCCAGGGAGGCCATGAGCAGTTCTTC. It is translated as CASSLAQGGHEQFF.

This clonotype was picked up a small number of times. J is TRBJ2-5 and V is TRBV30; TRBD2 might be the D (5 bases). Trimming left V 5 bases short and J 1 base short, with 11 bases between. The CDR3 has 13 residues. CDR1 is GTSNPN and CDR2 is SVGIG in the germline V gene (reference sequence). The CDR3 is CAWSKRTQETQYF. CDR3 coding DNA: TGTGCCTGGTCTAAGCGGACCCAAGAGACCCAGTACTTC.

This clonotype was seen repeatedly, ten times or more. The CDR3 sequence: CAISETRTSYNEQFF. CDR3 in DNA: TGTGCCATCAGTGAAACCCGGACTTCCTACAATGAGCAGTTCTTC. The chain recombines TRBV10-3 with TRBJ2-1; the D gene is possibly TRBD2 (5 bases). This CDR3 is 15 amino acids long. The germline gives CDR1 ENHRY, CDR2 SYGVKD. The ends were cut back, 3 bases at V and 1 base at J, with 10 bases in the middle.

At least ten counts were recorded for this clonotype. The chain employs TRBV9 and TRBJ2-2; D unclear. The CDR3 consists of 15 residues. Trimming cost V 0 bases and J 7 bases, with 13 bases left between them. Germline V gene lookup returns CDR1 SGDLS and CDR2 YYNGEE. The chain's CDR3 is CASSVGMSLHGELFF. CDR3 nucleotide sequence: TGTGCCAGCAGCGTAGGGATGAGTCTTCACGGGGAGCTGTTTTTT.